The 8 T cell receptor beta chains below all came from one sample that was sequenced in a study of cytomegalovirus exposure and HLA in healthy donors. The PCR contained 60 Vbeta and 13 Jbeta primers. Some clones are missing from TCRdb's copy, which holds only in-frame ones; the method was immunoSEQ multiplex PCR. The sample records 50,000 to 65,000 clones, over 70% being singletons. The sequenced sample was PBMCs. The receptors were sampled from a man between 18 and 35 years old in good health and CMV-seronegative.

This clone was found once. The chain couples TRBV7-9 to TRBJ2-7; 7 bases fit TRBD1. The CDR3 runs to 14 residues. After removal of 5 bases from V and 0 bases from J, the junction contained 4 bases not matched to a gene. The germline V gene encodes CDR1 SEHNR and CDR2 FQNEAQ (reference sequence). This chain's CDR3 is CASSPGQYSYEQYF. Here the CDR3 DNA reads TGTGCCAGCAGCCCGGGACAGTACTCCTACGAGCAGTACTTC.

The CDR3 DNA sequence: TGCGCCAGCAGCAGCGGACAGGGCAAGCCGGAGACCCAGTACTTC. It yields the protein CASSSGQGKPETQYF. The J gene is TRBJ2-5, the V gene TRBV5-1; 8 positions agree with TRBD1. CDR1 is SGHRS and CDR2 is YFSETQ in the germline V gene. This CDR3 has 15 residues. Germline trimming cut 4 bases from V and 5 bases from J; bases unmatched to any gene: 10.

This clone was counted a few times. V is TRBV29-1 and J is TRBJ1-1; D remains ambiguous. This CDR3 contains 12 residues. The germline CDR1 and CDR2 sequences are SQVTM and ANQGSEA. The CDR3 nucleotides read TGCAGTGCCAGGAGGGATGGCACTGAAGCTTTCTTT. This gives the protein CSARRDGTEAFF.

The chain recombines TRBV2 with TRBJ1-1, with D unresolved. The CDR3 totals 14 residues. Germline V lookup: CDR1 SNHLY, CDR2 FYNNEI. Trimming removed 4 bases from V and 4 bases from J, with 13 bases in between. The CDR3 spells CASSGLGGFTEAFF. Written as DNA, the CDR3 is TGTGCCAGCAGTGGTCTCGGCGGGTTCACTGAAGCTTTCTTT. The complete variable domain, with remaining parts taken from reference TRBV2 and TRBJ1-1, reads EPEVTQTPSHQVTQMGQEVILRCVPISNHLYFYWYRQILGQKVEFLVSFYNNEISEKSEIFDDQFSVERPDGSNFTLKIRSTKLEDSAMYFCASSGLGGFTEAFFGQGTRLTVV.

The chain has TRBV29-1 and TRBJ2-5; D is uncertain. The CDR3 runs 14 residues. Germline V gene data show CDR1 as SQVTM and CDR2 as ANQGSEA. With 1 base removed from V and 1 base from J, the gap between germline ends came to 10 bases. As DNA, the CDR3 is TGCAGCGTTGAAGGCGGCAGCCGCCAAGAGACCCAGTACTTC. Its translation: CSVEGGSRQETQYF.

The chain links TRBV7-2 to TRBJ2-1; 14 bases fit TRBD2. Germline CDR1 and CDR2: SGHTA and FQGNSA. Trimming at V came to 6 bases and at J to 7 bases, leaving 8 bases not matched to a gene. This CDR3 region has 16 residues. CDR3 in amino acids: CASSDTGTSGRNEQFF. The CDR3 coding sequence is TGTGCCAGCAGTGATACCGGGACTAGCGGGAGAAATGAGCAGTTCTTC.

The chain couples TRBV29-1 to TRBJ1-4; 9 positions agree with TRBD1. V was pared by 6 bases and J by 7 bases, with 3 bases of the junction left unmatched. The CDR3 has 12 amino acids. Germline CDR1 reads SQVTM; CDR2 reads ANQGSEA. CDR3 sequence: CSVRQGVEKLFF. The CDR3 DNA is TGCAGCGTCCGACAGGGGGTTGAAAAACTGTTTTTT.

The V and J genes are TRBV7-8 and TRBJ1-6, with D possibly matching TRBD1 (6 bases). The V gene lost 0 bases and the J gene lost 7 bases, with 10 bases spanning the gap. The length of the CDR3 is 15 residues. Germline V lookup: CDR1 SGHVS, CDR2 FQNEAQ. The CDR3 sequence is CASSLADSLNSPLHF. CDR3 in DNA: TGTGCCAGCAGCTTAGCGGACAGTTTAAATTCACCCCTCCACTTT.